These 11 T cell receptor beta chains were all obtained from the same sample, sequenced in a study of shared clonotypes between healthy human individuals. Clones were sequenced by immunoSEQ multiplex PCR, and TCRdb holds only the in-frame ones, with some missing. The sample yields 500,000 to 550,000 clones, approximately 95% seen once. Sequencing input: naive CD4+ T cells sorted from blood. Subset here: CD45RA+ positively selected. The receptor source for this set is a woman aged 25 to 39 in good health.

The chain's CDR3 is CASWPGGRTYEQYF. CDR3 DNA sequence: TGTGCCAGCTGGCCAGGGGGAAGAACCTACGAGCAGTACTTC. This chain joins TRBV28 and TRBJ2-7, with 7 positions matching TRBD1. V was clipped by 8 bases and J by 2 bases; unmatched bases: 9. Looked up from germline, CDR1 is MDHEN and CDR2 is SYDVKM. The CDR3 length is 14 residues.

This chain connects TRBV28 to TRBJ2-7; D is possibly TRBD2 (5 bases). Germline V gene data show CDR1 as MDHEN and CDR2 as SYDVKM. The CDR3 is made up of 12 amino acids. V was cut by 6 bases and J by 4 bases, with 10 bases left in between. The DNA for the CDR3 is TGTGCCAGCAGAGTTGAGGGATACGAGCAGTACTTC. Amino acid sequence: CASRVEGYEQYF.

This sequence joins TRBV27 and TRBJ1-2; D gene ambiguous. In germline, CDR1 is MNHEY, CDR2 SMNVEV (reference sequence). The length of the CDR3 is 13 residues. Trimming took off 4 bases at V and 8 bases at J, with 14 bases between the two ends. The CDR3 here is CASSSSASHGYTF. The DNA for the CDR3 is TGTGCCAGCAGTTCTTCAGCCTCCCACGGCTACACCTTC.

This clone was detected once. This chain links TRBV6-5 with TRBJ2-1; weak D call: TRBD2 (5 bases). The V gene's germline CDR1 is MNHEY and CDR2 SVGAGI. Trimming took off 4 bases at V and 0 bases at J, with 13 bases between the two ends. This CDR3 comprises 16 residues. The CDR3 region has the DNA TGTGCCAGCAGTTCCCGTGGAGCGGACTCCTACAATGAGCAGTTCTTC. It yields the protein CASSSRGADSYNEQFF.

The chain couples TRBV23-1 to TRBJ2-7; D uncertain. TRBV23-1 is annotated as an ORF whose role is uncertain. Trimming shortened V by 2 bases and J by 1 base, and 9 bases separated the two germline ends. The CDR3 contains 14 residues. CDR3 sequence reads: CASSQPGSSYEQYF. The CDR3 DNA reads TGCGCCAGCAGTCAACCCGGCAGTTCCTACGAGCAGTACTTC.

The chain links TRBV7-2 to TRBJ2-1, with D uncertain. Germline V gene sequence: CDR1 SGHTA, CDR2 FQGNSA. V was shortened by 1 base and J by 15 bases, with 10 bases between the two germline ends. CDR3 length: 11 residues. Here the CDR3 DNA reads TGTGCCAGCAGCTTAGGGCCCAGGCGGTTCTTC. Its translation: CASSLGPRRFF. The full variable domain, in which reference TRBV7-2 and TRBJ2-1 provide the parts outside the CDR3, is GAGVSQSPSNKVTEKGKDVELRCDPISGHTALYWYRQSLGQGLEFLIYFQGNSAPDKSGLPSDRFSAERTGGSVSTLTIQRTQQEDSAVYLCASSLGPRRFFGPGTRLTVL.

The rearrangement uses TRBV5-4 and TRBJ1-2; tentatively, D is TRBD1 (6 bases). V lost 5 bases and J 4 bases, leaving 15 bases between the germline ends. From germline, CDR1 is SGHNT and CDR2 YYREEE (reference sequence). The CDR3 is 14 amino acids. The DNA of the CDR3 is TGTGCCAGCAGGACCCAACAGGGTGGCTATGGCTACACCTTC. Translation gives CASRTQQGGYGYTF.

The V and J genes are TRBV30 and TRBJ1-1, with 8 bases aligning to TRBD1. The germline gives CDR1 GTSNPN, CDR2 SVGIG (reference sequence). The trim removed 4 bases at V and 1 base at J, leaving 11 bases unmatched. The CDR3 consists of 16 residues. The CDR3 nucleotides are TGTGCCTGGACCCCCGTCGGACAGGGTGGGAACACTGAAGCTTTCTTT. It is translated as CAWTPVGQGGNTEAFF. The complete variable domain, with remaining parts taken from reference TRBV30 and TRBJ1-1, reads SQTIHQWPATLVQPVGSPLSLECTVEGTSNPNLYWYRQAAGRGLQLLFYSVGIGQISSEVPQNLSASRPQDRQFILSSKKLLLSDSGFYLCAWTPVGQGGNTEAFFGQGTRLTVV.

The J gene is TRBJ1-5, the V gene TRBV30; the D gene is possibly TRBD1 (5 bases). Trimming cost V 0 bases and J 2 bases, with 11 bases left between them. From germline, CDR1 is GTSNPN and CDR2 SVGIG (reference sequence). This CDR3 spans 15 amino acids. The CDR3 is CAWSVEGVGNQPQHF. The CDR3 nucleotides read TGTGCCTGGAGTGTTGAAGGGGTGGGCAATCAGCCCCAGCATTTT.

The rearrangement links TRBV27 to TRBJ2-7, with 13 positions matching TRBD2. Germline assignment: CDR1 MNHEY and CDR2 SMNVEV (reference sequence). Germline trimming cut 3 bases from V and 4 bases from J; bases unmatched to any gene: 3. This CDR3 has 15 residues. The CDR3 coding sequence is TGTGCCAGCAGTTTTACTAGCGGGAGGGGTTACGAGCAGTACTTC. Protein: CASSFTSGRGYEQYF.

This sequence joins TRBV4-1 and TRBJ1-2; 7 bases align to TRBD1. V lost 4 bases to trimming and J lost 2 bases; unmatched junction nucleotides: 7. The CDR3 is 15 residues long. The germline CDR1 and CDR2 sequences are MGHRA and YSYEKL. CDR3 residues: CASSPTTGHNYGYTF. Here the CDR3 DNA reads TGCGCCAGCAGCCCCACGACAGGGCACAACTATGGCTACACCTTC.